Presented here are 30 T cell receptor beta chains from one specimen sequenced in a study of blood T cell repertoires in COVID-19 (dated by TCRdb to about 2020). Receptors were amplified or captured by the immunoSEQ multiplex PCR assay. TCRdb took over this immuneACCESS table, retaining in-frame rearrangements with V and J assigned. Such tables are incomplete; in checked studies, under half of the missing clones stem from an unresolved V gene, and the remainder is unexplained. The sample data list under 300,000 clones, and 88% of these were observed just once. The top ten hold 2.5% to 3% of the sample. Sequenced: PBMCs or T cells enriched from blood (not recorded which). All receptors come from a woman in her 50s who had recovered from COVID-19.

The gene calls are TRBV6-2 or TRBV6-3 and TRBJ2-7; 12 nucleotides agree with TRBD2. CDR3 length: 16 residues. Germline V CDR1 and CDR2: MNHEY, SVGEGT. V was clipped by 5 bases and J by 3 bases; unmatched bases: 8. Here the CDR3 reads CASSPRTSGAIYEQYF. The CDR3 region has the DNA TGTGCCAGCAGTCCAAGGACTAGCGGGGCGATCTACGAGCAGTACTTC.

This sequence joins TRBV4-1 and TRBJ2-5; D is ambiguous. The CDR3 is 12 residues long. Trimming cost V 0 bases and J 7 bases, with 6 bases left between them. The germline CDR1 and CDR2 sequences are MGHRA and YSYEKL. The CDR3 nucleotides read TGCGCCAGCAGCCAAGATCTGAGGACCCAGTACTTC. Its translation is CASSQDLRTQYF.

The chain couples TRBV2 to TRBJ2-1; 8 nucleotides match TRBD1. The CDR3 has 14 amino acids. Germline loops: CDR1 SNHLY, CDR2 FYNNEI. The V segment lost 11 bases and the J segment 6 bases; nucleotides outside the gene matches: 12. The CDR3 loop reads CAGNQGAPVNEQFF. CDR3 coding DNA: TGTGCCGGCAATCAGGGGGCCCCGGTCAATGAGCAGTTCTTC. The whole variable domain, filled in from reference TRBV2 and TRBJ2-1, reads EPEVTQTPSHQVTQMGQEVILRCVPISNHLYFYWYRQILGQKVEFLVSFYNNEISEKSEIFDDQFSVERPDGSNFTLKIRSTKLEDSAMYFCAGNQGAPVNEQFFGPGTRLTVL.

Note on this clone: The same CDR3 also results from other DNA sequences found in this sample. The chain is built from TRBV19 and TRBJ1-1, with 7 nucleotides matching TRBD1. V gave up 4 bases and J gave up 1 base; unmatched junction bases: 0. In germline, CDR1 is LNHDA, CDR2 SQIVND (reference sequence). This CDR3 is built from 13 residues. CDR3 nucleotides: TGTGCCAGTAGTAGGACAGGGAACACTGAAGCTTTCTTT. Translation: CASSRTGNTEAFF. Supplemented by reference TRBV19 and TRBJ1-1, the full variable domain reads DGGITQSPKYLFRKEGQNVTLSCEQNLNHDAMYWYRQDPGQGLRLIYYSQIVNDFQKGDIAEGYSVSREKKESFPLTVTSAQKNPTAFYLCASSRTGNTEAFFGQGTRLTVV.

The rearrangement joins TRBV3-1 (or the pseudogene TRBV3-2) to TRBJ2-3; TRBD2 aligns across 11 bases. V shed 6 bases and J 0 bases; nucleotides not matched to a gene: 2. The CDR3 extends over 15 amino acids. Germline CDR1 is LGHDT and CDR2 is YNNKEL (reference sequence). In nucleotides, the CDR3 is TGTGCCAGCAGTCTAGCGGGAGGTAGCACAGATACGCAGTATTTT. As protein: CASSLAGGSTDTQYF.

The rearrangement uses TRBV9 and TRBJ2-1, with 9 bases that match TRBD2. The CDR3 runs 17 residues. The germline V gene encodes CDR1 SGDLS and CDR2 YYNGEE. V shed 3 bases, J shed 0 bases, and the junction held 7 bases outside the gene matches. The CDR3 loop reads CASSAPLSGSSYNEQFF. CDR3 bases: TGTGCCAGCAGCGCACCCCTTAGCGGGAGCTCCTACAATGAGCAGTTCTTC.

The chain recombines TRBV15 with TRBJ1-2, with D possibly TRBD1 on 6 matching bases. Germline CDR1 is LNHNV and CDR2 is YYDKDF (reference sequence). Deletions cut 4 bases from V and 3 bases from J, with 18 bases between. The CDR3 has 16 amino acids. CDR3 loop: CATSTTGGGQDYGYTF. The CDR3 DNA follows: TGTGCCACCAGCACCACCGGGGGGGGGCAGGACTATGGCTACACCTTC.

V usage is TRBV18 and J usage is TRBJ1-6, with 9 positions matching TRBD1. CDR1 KGHSH and CDR2 LQKENI come from the germline V gene. CDR3 length: 15 amino acids. V gave up 3 bases and J gave up 8 bases; unmatched junction bases: 5. CDR3 DNA sequence: TGTGCCAGCTCACCCTCGACAGGGGGGTATTCACCCCTCCACTTT. This codes for CASSPSTGGYSPLHF.

In its sample, this clone was seen once. V and J are TRBV18 and TRBJ2-7, with 7 bases identical to TRBD1. The J segment lost 0 bases and the V segment lost 1 base, leaving 6 bases of the junction unmatched. The CDR3 loop spans 16 amino acids. Germline assignment: CDR1 KGHSH and CDR2 LQKENI. CDR3 protein: CASSPQGAGTSYEQYF. CDR3 DNA sequence: TGTGCCAGCTCACCACAGGGGGCTGGAACCTCCTACGAGCAGTACTTC.

This chain links TRBV29-1 with TRBJ2-7, with TRBD2 matching over 7 bases. The CDR3 consists of 14 residues. From germline, CDR1 is SQVTM and CDR2 ANQGSEA. Trimming took 7 bases from V and 4 from J; bases not matched to a gene: 13. This CDR3 reads CSGGTGGRKYEQYF. CDR3 in DNA: TGCAGCGGGGGAACGGGGGGAAGAAAATACGAGCAGTACTTC.

The chain carries TRBV4-2 and TRBJ1-6, with no clear D. V was shortened by 3 bases and J by 7 bases, with 13 bases between the two germline ends. Germline CDR1 LGHNA, CDR2 YNFKEQ. The CDR3 is made up of 15 amino acids. CDR3 coding DNA: TGTGCCAGCAGCCAGGAGGGCCAGCAGAATTCACCCCTCCACTTT. Protein sequence: CASSQEGQQNSPLHF.

For this clone: Other nucleotide sequences in the sample specify the same CDR3. The chain links TRBV2 to TRBJ1-5; TRBD1 agrees at 7 bases. The CDR3 totals 14 residues. Germline V gene sequence: CDR1 SNHLY, CDR2 FYNNEI. V dropped 1 base and J dropped 4; count of bases not matched to a gene: 1. The CDR3 bases are TGTGCCAGCAGTGAAGGACAGGGTAATCAGCCCCAGCATTTT. It is translated as CASSEGQGNQPQHF.

The rearrangement links TRBV27 to TRBJ1-1; the D gene is possibly TRBD1 (5 bases). Germline CDR1 MNHEY, CDR2 SMNVEV (reference sequence). The V and J ends lost 3 bases and 3 bases respectively, with 11 bases between them. The CDR3 sequence is 14 residues long. Here the CDR3 reads CASSFRGGYTEAFF. In DNA form, the CDR3 reads TGTGCCAGCAGTTTTCGGGGGGGATACACTGAAGCTTTCTTT.

V usage is TRBV7-2 and J usage is TRBJ2-1; 7 bases are a match to TRBD2. V shed 6 bases, J shed 7 bases, and the junction held 15 bases outside the gene matches. Germline V lookup: CDR1 SGHTA, CDR2 FQGNSA. This CDR3 is built from 16 residues. In DNA form, the CDR3 reads TGTGCCAGCAGTTTTACAATGACTAGCTCCATAAATGAGCAGTTCTTC. Translated: CASSFTMTSSINEQFF.

The chain recombines TRBV27 with TRBJ2-1, with D tentatively TRBD2 (6 bases). V was shortened by 3 bases and J by 4 bases, with 13 bases between the two germline ends. This CDR3 is built from 15 residues. Germline V gene data show CDR1 as MNHEY and CDR2 as SMNVEV (reference sequence). CDR3 bases: TGTGCCAGCAGTTTTGGAGGGCCCTCGTACAATGAGCAGTTCTTC. It specifies CASSFGGPSYNEQFF.

The CDR3 DNA follows: TGTGCCAGCAGCGTAGATCCGGAAATAGCGGCTGAAGCTTTCTTT. Encoded protein: CASSVDPEIAAEAFF. The V gene is TRBV9, the J gene TRBJ1-1; D unresolved. This CDR3 region has 15 residues. Trimming took off 0 bases at V and 6 bases at J, with 15 bases between the two ends. Germline V gene lookup returns CDR1 SGDLS and CDR2 YYNGEE.

This rearrangement joins TRBV28 to TRBJ1-6; 8 positions match TRBD1. CDR1 and CDR2 from the germline V gene are MDHEN and SYDVKM. The CDR3 has 15 residues. The ends lost 3 bases at V and 8 bases at J; junction bases unmatched: 6. In DNA, the CDR3 is TGTGCCAGCAGTTTGGACAGGGCCCCCCATTCACCCCTCCACTTT. Residues: CASSLDRAPHSPLHF.

The CDR3 sequence is CASSPNPGQANSNQPQHF. The CDR3, as DNA: TGTGCCAGCAGCCCGAATCCGGGACAGGCCAATAGCAATCAGCCCCAGCATTTT. The J gene is TRBJ1-5, the V gene TRBV4-2, with TRBD1 matching 8 bases. J gave up 0 bases and V 4 bases, and 11 bases lay outside the gene matches. The CDR3 covers 18 residues. CDR1 is LGHNA, CDR2 YNFKEQ, per germline.

V is TRBV30 and J is TRBJ2-5; 8 bases align to TRBD2. The CDR3 runs to 15 residues. Trimming at V came to 1 base and at J to 2 bases, leaving 6 bases not matched to a gene. Germline CDR1 and CDR2: GTSNPN and SVGIG (reference sequence). This CDR3 is CAWSGSSGLQETQYF. CDR3 nucleotide sequence: TGTGCCTGGAGTGGTTCTAGCGGGCTTCAAGAGACCCAGTACTTC.

V is TRBV7-8 and J is TRBJ2-7; 10 bases are a match to TRBD2. J gave up 4 bases and V 6 bases, and 6 bases lay outside the gene matches. The CDR3 loop spans 14 amino acids. Germline V gives CDR1 SGHVS, CDR2 FQNEAQ. The CDR3 bases are TGTGCCAGCAGAAGTTCTAGCGGGAGTTACGAGCAGTACTTC. As protein: CASRSSSGSYEQYF. The complete variable domain, with remaining parts taken from reference TRBV7-8 and TRBJ2-7, reads GAGVSQSPRYKVAKRGQDVALRCDPISGHVSLFWYQQALGQGPEFLTYFQNEAQLDKSGLPSDRFFAERPEGSVSTLKIQRTQQEDSAVYLCASRSSSGSYEQYFGPGTRLTVT.

The chain employs TRBV5-4 and TRBJ2-1, with 8 bases fitting TRBD2. The CDR3 has 16 residues. Germline V gene sequence: CDR1 SGHNT, CDR2 YYREEE (reference sequence). J was trimmed by 5 bases and V by 2 bases; bases with no gene match: 9. The CDR3 sequence is CASSFNSGNRNNEQFF. CDR3 DNA: TGTGCCAGCAGCTTTAATAGCGGGAACAGAAACAATGAGCAGTTCTTC. The complete variable domain, with remaining parts taken from reference TRBV5-4 and TRBJ2-1, reads ETGVTQSPTHLIKTRGQQVTLRCSSQSGHNTVSWYQQALGQGPQFIFQYYREEENGRGNFPPRFSGLQFPNYSSELNVNALELDDSALYLCASSFNSGNRNNEQFFGPGTRLTVL.

This clone was detected only a few times. The gene calls are TRBV29-1 and TRBJ1-4, with TRBD1 as a possible D gene (6 bases). This CDR3 comprises 12 residues. Trimming took 8 bases from V and 7 from J, leaving 14 bases between them. CDR1 and CDR2 (germline): SQVTM, ANQGSEA. Here the CDR3 reads CSYSGESEKLFF. DNA for the CDR3: TGCAGCTATTCAGGGGAGAGTGAAAAACTGTTTTTT.

This sequence joins TRBV5-5 and TRBJ2-1; 9 positions match TRBD1. Germline V gene data show CDR1 as SGHKS and CDR2 as YYEKEE (reference sequence). J lost 2 bases, V lost 2 bases, and 8 bases had no gene match. This CDR3 spans 17 amino acids. CDR3 region: CASSFSRGTGTYNEQFF. CDR3 nucleotide sequence: TGTGCCAGCAGCTTCAGTAGAGGGACAGGGACCTACAATGAGCAGTTCTTC.

V is TRBV1 and J is TRBJ2-7; the table assigns TRBD2, which was not confirmed against the DNA. TRBV1 is reported as a pseudogene. The CDR3 runs to 13 residues. The CDR3 here is CTSSQVLRDEQYF. CDR3 coding DNA: TGCACCAGCAGCCAAGTTTTGAGAGACGAGCAGTACTTC.

The chain is built from TRBV11-2 and TRBJ2-5; D may be TRBD1 (5 bases). The CDR3 has 14 amino acids. Between the trimmed V and J ends, which lost 5 bases and 2 bases, there was a span of 12 bases. Germline assignment: CDR1 SGHAT and CDR2 FQNNGV. The CDR3 protein is CASSHRSGQETQYF. The CDR3 DNA sequence: TGTGCCAGCAGCCACAGATCAGGGCAAGAGACCCAGTACTTC.

The chain recombines TRBV20-1 with TRBJ1-3; TRBD1 matches at 7 bases. The V and J ends lost 3 bases and 2 bases, in that order; junction bases with no gene match: 4. The germline V gene encodes CDR1 DFQATT and CDR2 SNEGSKA (reference sequence). CDR3 length: 14 residues. This chain's CDR3 is CSASLGGTGNTIYF. In nucleotides, the CDR3 is TGCAGTGCTAGTCTAGGGGGCACTGGAAACACCATATATTTT.

Note on this clone: Other DNA sequences in the sample encode the same CDR3. The chain links TRBV7-3 to TRBJ2-1; TRBD2 matches at 8 bases. The V gene's germline CDR1 is SGHTA and CDR2 FQGTGA. This CDR3 is built from 16 residues. V lost 2 bases, J lost 0 bases, and 3 bases stayed unmatched. CDR3 bases: TGTGCCAGCAGCTTATCAAGCGGGAGCTCCTACAATGAGCAGTTCTTC. It encodes CASSLSSGSSYNEQFF.

V and J are TRBV7-3 and TRBJ2-1, with 9 bases lining up with TRBD2. The trim removed 5 bases at V and 8 bases at J, leaving 10 bases unmatched. The CDR3 sequence is 15 residues long. The germline gives CDR1 SGHTA, CDR2 FQGTGA. This CDR3 reads CASSPGTSSRDEQFF. Written as DNA, the CDR3 is TGTGCCAGCAGCCCAGGGACTAGCTCGCGGGATGAGCAGTTCTTC.

The rearrangement joins TRBV10-1 to TRBJ2-1; 9 bases fit TRBD2. With V trimmed by 1 base and J by 7 bases, 17 bases remained unmatched. Germline assignment: CDR1 WNHNN and CDR2 SYGVQD (reference sequence). The CDR3 has 19 residues. This CDR3 is CASSEWTGTSYTRLNEQFF. In DNA form, the CDR3 reads TGCGCCAGCAGTGAGTGGACCGGGACTAGCTATACGAGACTAAATGAGCAGTTCTTC.

The genes are TRBV6-4 and TRBJ1-2, with no clear D. CDR1 MRHNA and CDR2 SNTAGT come from the germline V gene. This CDR3 is 14 amino acids long. V lost 10 bases to trimming and J lost 5 bases, with 20 bases between them. DNA of the CDR3: TGTGCCATCGAGATAGGAGTTTTTTTTTATGGCTACACCTTC. Translating gives CAIEIGVFFYGYTF.